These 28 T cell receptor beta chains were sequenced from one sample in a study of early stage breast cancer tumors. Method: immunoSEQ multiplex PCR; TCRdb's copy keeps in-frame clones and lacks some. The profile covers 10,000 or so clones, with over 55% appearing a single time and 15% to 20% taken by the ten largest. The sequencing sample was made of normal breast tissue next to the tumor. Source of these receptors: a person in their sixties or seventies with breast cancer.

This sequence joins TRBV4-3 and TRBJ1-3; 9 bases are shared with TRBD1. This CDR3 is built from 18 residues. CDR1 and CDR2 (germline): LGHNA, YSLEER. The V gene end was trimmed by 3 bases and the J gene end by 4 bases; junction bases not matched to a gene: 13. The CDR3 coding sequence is TGCGCCAGCAGCCATAGTGTCCCGGGACAGGGATTGGGAAACACCATATATTTT. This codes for CASSHSVPGQGLGNTIYF.

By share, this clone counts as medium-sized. The CDR3 loop reads CASGYRPYEQYF. CDR3 bases: TGTGCCAGCGGTTATCGTCCCTACGAGCAGTACTTC. The V and J genes are TRBV27 and TRBJ2-7, with D uncertain. CDR1 MNHEY and CDR2 SMNVEV come from the germline V gene (reference sequence). V was cut by 8 bases and J by 2 bases, with 10 bases left in between. CDR3 size: 12 residues.

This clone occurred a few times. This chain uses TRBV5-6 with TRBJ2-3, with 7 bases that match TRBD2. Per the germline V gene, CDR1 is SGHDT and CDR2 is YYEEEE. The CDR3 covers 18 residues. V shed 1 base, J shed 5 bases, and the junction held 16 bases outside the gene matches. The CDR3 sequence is CASSLFRGRATYRDTQYF. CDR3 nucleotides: TGTGCCAGCAGCTTGTTTAGAGGGAGGGCGACCTACAGAGATACGCAGTATTTT. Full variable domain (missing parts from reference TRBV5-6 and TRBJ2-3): DAGVTQSPTHLIKTRGQQVTLRCSPKSGHDTVSWYQQALGQGPQFIFQYYEEEERQRGNFPDRFSGHQFPNYSSELNVNALLLGDSALYLCASSLFRGRATYRDTQYFGPGTRLTVL.

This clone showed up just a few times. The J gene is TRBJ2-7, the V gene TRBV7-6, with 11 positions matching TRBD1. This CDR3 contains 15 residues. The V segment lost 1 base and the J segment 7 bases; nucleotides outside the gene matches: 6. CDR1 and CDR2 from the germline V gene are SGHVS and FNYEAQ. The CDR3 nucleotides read TGTGCCAGCAGCTTAGTCGGACAGGGGGCGCGAGAGCAGTACTTC. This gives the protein CASSLVGQGAREQYF. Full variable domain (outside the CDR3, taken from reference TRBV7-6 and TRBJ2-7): GAGVSQSPRYKVTKRGQDVALRCDPISGHVSLYWYRQALGQGPEFLTYFNYEAQQDKSGLPNDRFSAERPEGSISTLTIQRTEQRDSAMYRCASSLVGQGAREQYFGPGTRLTVT.

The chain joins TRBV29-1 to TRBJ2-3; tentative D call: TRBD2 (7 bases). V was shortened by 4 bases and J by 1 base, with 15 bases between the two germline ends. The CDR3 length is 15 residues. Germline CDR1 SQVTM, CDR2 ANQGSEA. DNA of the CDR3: TGCAGCGTTGTTACGGGGGGCGAAGGCACAGATACGCAGTATTTT. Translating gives CSVVTGGEGTDTQYF.

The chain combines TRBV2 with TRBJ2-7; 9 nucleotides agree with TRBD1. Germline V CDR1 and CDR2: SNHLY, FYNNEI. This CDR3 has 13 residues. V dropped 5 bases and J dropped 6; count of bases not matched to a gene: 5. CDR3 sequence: CASSRDRAVEQYF. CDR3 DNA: TGTGCCAGCAGTCGGGACAGGGCCGTCGAGCAGTACTTC.

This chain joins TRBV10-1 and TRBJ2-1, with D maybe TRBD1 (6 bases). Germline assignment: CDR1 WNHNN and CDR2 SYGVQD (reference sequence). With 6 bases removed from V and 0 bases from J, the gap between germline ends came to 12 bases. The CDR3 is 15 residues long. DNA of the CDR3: TGCGCCAGCAGCATGGACAGCAGCTCCTACAATGAGCAGTTCTTC. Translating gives CASSMDSSSYNEQFF.

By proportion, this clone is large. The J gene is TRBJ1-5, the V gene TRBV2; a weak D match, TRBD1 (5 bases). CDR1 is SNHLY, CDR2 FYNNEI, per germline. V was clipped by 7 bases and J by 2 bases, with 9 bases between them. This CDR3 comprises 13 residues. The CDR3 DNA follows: TGTGCCAGCAAGGGGCAGGGCAATCAGCCCCAGCATTTT. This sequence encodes CASKGQGNQPQHF.

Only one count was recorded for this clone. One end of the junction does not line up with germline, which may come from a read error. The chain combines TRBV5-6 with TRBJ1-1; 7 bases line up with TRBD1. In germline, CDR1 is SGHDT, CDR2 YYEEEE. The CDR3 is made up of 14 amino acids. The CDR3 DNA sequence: TGTGCCAGCACCTTGACAGGGCCGGACACTGAAGCTTTCTTT. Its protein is CASTLTGPDTEAFF.

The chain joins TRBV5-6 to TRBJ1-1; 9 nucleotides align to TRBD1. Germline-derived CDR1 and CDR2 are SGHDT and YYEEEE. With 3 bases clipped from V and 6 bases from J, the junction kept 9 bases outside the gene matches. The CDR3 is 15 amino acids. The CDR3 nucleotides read TGTGCCAGCAGCTGGGGGATGGACAGGGGCGCTGAAGCTTTCTTT. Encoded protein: CASSWGMDRGAEAFF. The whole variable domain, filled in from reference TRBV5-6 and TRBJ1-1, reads DAGVTQSPTHLIKTRGQQVTLRCSPKSGHDTVSWYQQALGQGPQFIFQYYEEEERQRGNFPDRFSGHQFPNYSSELNVNALLLGDSALYLCASSWGMDRGAEAFFGQGTRLTVV.

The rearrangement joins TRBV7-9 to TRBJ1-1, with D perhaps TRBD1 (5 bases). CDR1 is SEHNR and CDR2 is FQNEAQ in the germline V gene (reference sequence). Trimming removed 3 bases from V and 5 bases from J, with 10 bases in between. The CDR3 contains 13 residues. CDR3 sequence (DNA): TGTGCCAGCAGCTTGGAGGAGGGGACTGAAGCTTTCTTT. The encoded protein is CASSLEEGTEAFF.

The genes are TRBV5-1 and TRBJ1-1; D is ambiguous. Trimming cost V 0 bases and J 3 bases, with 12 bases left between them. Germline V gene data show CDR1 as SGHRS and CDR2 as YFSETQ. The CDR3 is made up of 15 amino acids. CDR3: CASSLVGRPYTEAFF. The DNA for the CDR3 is TGCGCCAGCAGCTTGGTTGGCAGGCCTTACACTGAAGCTTTCTTT. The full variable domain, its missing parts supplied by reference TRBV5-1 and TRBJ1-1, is KAGVTQTPRYLIKTRGQQVTLSCSPISGHRSVSWYQQTPGQGLQFLFEYFSETQRNKGNFPGRFSGRQFSNSRSEMNVSTLELGDSALYLCASSLVGRPYTEAFFGQGTRLTVV.

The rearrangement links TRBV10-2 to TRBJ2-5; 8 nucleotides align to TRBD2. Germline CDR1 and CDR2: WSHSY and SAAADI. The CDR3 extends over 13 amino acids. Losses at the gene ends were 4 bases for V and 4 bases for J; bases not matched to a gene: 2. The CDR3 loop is CASSGRGGETQYF. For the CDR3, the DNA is TGCGCCAGCAGTGGCCGGGGGGGAGAGACCCAGTACTTC.

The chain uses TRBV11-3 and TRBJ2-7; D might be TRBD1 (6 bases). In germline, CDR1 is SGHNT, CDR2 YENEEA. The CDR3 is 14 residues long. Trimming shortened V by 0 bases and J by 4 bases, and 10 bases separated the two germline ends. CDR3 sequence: CASSLEQGRYEQYF. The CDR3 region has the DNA TGTGCCAGCAGCTTAGAACAGGGTCGATACGAGCAGTACTTC.

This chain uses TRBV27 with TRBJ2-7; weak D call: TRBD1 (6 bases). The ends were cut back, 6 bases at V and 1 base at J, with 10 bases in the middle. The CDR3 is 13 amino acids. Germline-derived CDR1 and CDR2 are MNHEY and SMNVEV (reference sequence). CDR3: CASRPGQSYEQYF. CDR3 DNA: TGTGCCAGCAGACCCGGACAGTCCTACGAGCAGTACTTC.

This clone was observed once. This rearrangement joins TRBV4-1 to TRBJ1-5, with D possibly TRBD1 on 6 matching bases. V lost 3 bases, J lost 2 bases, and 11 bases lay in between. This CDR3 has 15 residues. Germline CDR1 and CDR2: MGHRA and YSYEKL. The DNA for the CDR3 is TGCGCCAGCAGCCAGGGTTACAGGGGCAATCAGCCCCAGCATTTT. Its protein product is CASSQGYRGNQPQHF.

CDR3 DNA: TGTGCCAGCTCACCACCCCTAGCGGGAGTCGAGCAGTACTTC. It yields the protein CASSPPLAGVEQYF. The genes are TRBV18 and TRBJ2-7, with 10 bases that match TRBD2. The CDR3 loop spans 14 amino acids. Trimming at V came to 0 bases and at J to 6 bases, leaving 2 bases not matched to a gene. Germline V gives CDR1 KGHSH, CDR2 LQKENI. The full variable domain, in which reference TRBV18 and TRBJ2-7 provide the parts outside the CDR3, is NAGVMQNPRHLVRRRGQEARLRCSPMKGHSHVYWYRQLPEEGLKFMVYLQKENIIDESGMPKERFSAEFPKEGPSILRIQQVVRGDSAAYFCASSPPLAGVEQYFGPGTRLTVT.

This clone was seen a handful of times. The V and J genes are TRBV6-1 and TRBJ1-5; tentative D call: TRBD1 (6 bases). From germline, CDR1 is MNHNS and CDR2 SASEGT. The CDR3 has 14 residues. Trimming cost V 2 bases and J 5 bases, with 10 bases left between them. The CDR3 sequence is CASSESGADQPQHF. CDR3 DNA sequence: TGTGCCAGCAGTGAATCAGGGGCGGATCAGCCCCAGCATTTT.

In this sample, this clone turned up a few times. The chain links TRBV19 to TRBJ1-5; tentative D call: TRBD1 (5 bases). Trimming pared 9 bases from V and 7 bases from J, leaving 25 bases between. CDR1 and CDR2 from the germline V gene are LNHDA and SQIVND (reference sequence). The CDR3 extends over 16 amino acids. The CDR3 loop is CASNAVSVRERQPQHF. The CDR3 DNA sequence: TGTGCCAGCAACGCGGTCTCGGTCAGGGAACGACAGCCCCAGCATTTT.

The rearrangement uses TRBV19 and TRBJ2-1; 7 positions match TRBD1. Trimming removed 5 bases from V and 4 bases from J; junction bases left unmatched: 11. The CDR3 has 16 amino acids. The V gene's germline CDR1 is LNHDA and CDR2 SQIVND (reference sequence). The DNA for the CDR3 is TGTGCCAGTAGTTCCCCTGGGACAGCAGGTTACAATGAGCAGTTCTTC. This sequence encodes CASSSPGTAGYNEQFF.

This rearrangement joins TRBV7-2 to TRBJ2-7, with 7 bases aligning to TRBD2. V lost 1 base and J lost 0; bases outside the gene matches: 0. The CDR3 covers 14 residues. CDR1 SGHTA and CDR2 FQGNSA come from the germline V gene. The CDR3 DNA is TGTGCCAGCAGCTTAGGGACTAGCTCCTACGAGCAGTACTTC. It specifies CASSLGTSSYEQYF.

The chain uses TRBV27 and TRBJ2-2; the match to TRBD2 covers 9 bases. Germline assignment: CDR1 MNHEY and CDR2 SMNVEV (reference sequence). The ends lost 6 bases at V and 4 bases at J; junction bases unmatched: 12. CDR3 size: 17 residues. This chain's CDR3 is CASSPWGAGGSTGELFF. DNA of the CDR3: TGTGCCAGCAGCCCATGGGGAGCGGGAGGTAGCACCGGGGAGCTGTTTTTT.

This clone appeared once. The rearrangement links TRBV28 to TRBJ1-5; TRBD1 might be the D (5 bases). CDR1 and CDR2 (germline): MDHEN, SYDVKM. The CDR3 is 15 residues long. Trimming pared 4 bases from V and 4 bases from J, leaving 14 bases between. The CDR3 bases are TGTGCCAGCAGTTCTCTCGACCGGACAAATCAGCCCCAGCATTTT. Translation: CASSSLDRTNQPQHF.

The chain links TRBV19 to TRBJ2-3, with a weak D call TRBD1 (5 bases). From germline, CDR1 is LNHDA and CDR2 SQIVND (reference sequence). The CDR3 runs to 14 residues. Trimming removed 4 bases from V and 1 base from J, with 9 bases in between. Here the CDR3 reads CASSNRSGTDTQYF. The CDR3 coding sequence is TGTGCCAGTAGTAACAGGTCTGGCACAGATACGCAGTATTTT. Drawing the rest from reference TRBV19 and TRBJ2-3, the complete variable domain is DGGITQSPKYLFRKEGQNVTLSCEQNLNHDAMYWYRQDPGQGLRLIYYSQIVNDFQKGDIAEGYSVSREKKESFPLTVTSAQKNPTAFYLCASSNRSGTDTQYFGPGTRLTVL.

The CDR3 sequence: CASNWQGANTEAFF. For the CDR3, the DNA is TGTGCCAGCAACTGGCAGGGGGCTAACACTGAAGCTTTCTTT. The chain links TRBV6-5 to TRBJ1-1; 8 nucleotides agree with TRBD1. V was pared by 7 bases and J by 2 bases, with 6 bases of the junction left unmatched. Germline-derived CDR1 and CDR2 are MNHEY and SVGAGI. The CDR3 is 14 amino acids.

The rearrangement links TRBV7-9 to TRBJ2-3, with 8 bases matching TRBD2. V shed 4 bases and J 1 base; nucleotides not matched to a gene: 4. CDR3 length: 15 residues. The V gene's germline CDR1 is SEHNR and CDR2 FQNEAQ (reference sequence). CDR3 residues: CASSSPGLGTDTQYF. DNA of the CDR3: TGTGCCAGCAGCTCCCCGGGACTAGGCACAGATACGCAGTATTTT.

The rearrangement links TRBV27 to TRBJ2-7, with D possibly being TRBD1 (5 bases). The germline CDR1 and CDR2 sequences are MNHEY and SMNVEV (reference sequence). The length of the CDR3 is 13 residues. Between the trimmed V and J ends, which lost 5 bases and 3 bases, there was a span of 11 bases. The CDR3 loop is CASSPVDSYEQYF. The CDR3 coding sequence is TGTGCCAGCAGTCCCGTTGACAGCTACGAGCAGTACTTC.

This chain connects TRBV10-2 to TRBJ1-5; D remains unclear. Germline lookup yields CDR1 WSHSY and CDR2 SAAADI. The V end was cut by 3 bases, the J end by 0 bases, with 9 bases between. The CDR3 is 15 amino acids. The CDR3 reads CASSDEPYSNQPQHF. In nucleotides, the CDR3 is TGCGCCAGCAGTGACGAACCCTATAGCAATCAGCCCCAGCATTTT.